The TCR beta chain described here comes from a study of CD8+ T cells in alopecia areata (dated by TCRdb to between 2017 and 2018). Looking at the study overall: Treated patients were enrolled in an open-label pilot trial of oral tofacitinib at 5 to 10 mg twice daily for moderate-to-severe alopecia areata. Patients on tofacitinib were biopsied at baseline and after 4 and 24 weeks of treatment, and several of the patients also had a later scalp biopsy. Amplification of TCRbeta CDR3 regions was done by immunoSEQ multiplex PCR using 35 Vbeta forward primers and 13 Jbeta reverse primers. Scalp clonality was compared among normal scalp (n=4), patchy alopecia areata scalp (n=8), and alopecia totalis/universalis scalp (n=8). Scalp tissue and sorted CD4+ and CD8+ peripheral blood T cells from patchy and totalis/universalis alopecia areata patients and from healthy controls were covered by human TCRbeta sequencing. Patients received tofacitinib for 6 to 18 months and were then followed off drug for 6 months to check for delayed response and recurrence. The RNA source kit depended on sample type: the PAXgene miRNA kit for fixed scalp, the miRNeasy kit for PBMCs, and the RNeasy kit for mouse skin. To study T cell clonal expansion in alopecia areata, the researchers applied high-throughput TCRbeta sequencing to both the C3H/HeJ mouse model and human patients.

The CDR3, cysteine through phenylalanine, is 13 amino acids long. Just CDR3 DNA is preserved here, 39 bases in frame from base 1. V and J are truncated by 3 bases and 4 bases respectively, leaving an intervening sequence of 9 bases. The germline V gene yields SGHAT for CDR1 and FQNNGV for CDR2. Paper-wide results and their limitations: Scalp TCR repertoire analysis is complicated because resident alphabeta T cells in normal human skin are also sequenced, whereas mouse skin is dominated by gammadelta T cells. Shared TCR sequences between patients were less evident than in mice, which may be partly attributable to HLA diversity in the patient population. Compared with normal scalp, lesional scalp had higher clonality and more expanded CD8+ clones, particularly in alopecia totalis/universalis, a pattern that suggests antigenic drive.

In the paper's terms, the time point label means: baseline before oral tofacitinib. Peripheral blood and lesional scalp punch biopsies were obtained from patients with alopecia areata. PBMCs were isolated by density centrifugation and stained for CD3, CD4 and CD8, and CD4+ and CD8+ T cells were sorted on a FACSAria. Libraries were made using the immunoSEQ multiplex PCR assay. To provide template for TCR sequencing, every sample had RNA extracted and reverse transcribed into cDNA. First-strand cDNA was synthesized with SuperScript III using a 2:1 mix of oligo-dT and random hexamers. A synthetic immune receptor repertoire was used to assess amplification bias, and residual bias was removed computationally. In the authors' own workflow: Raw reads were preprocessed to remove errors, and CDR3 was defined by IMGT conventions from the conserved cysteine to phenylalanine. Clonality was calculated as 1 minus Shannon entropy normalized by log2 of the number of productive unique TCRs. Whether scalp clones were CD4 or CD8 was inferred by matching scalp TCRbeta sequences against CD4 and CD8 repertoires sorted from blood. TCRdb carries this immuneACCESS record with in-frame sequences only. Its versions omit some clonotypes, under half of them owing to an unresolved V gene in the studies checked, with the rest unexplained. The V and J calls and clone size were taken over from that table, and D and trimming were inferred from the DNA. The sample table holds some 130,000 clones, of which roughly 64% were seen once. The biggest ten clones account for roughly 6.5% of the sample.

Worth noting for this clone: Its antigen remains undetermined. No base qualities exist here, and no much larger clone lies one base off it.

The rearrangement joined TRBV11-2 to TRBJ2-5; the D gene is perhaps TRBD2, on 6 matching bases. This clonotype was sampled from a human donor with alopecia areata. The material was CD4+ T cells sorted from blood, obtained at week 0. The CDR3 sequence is CASSFGGLETQYF. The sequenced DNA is TGTGCCAGCAGCTTCGGAGGGCTAGAGACCCAGTACTTC.